These 18 T cell receptor beta chains were all obtained from the same sample, sequenced in a study of identical twins. TCRdb itself ran the 5' RACE reads through MiXCR, one entry per CDR3 protein. Of about 530,000 distinct CDR3 sequences in the sample, approximately 20% are singletons; the top ten hold around 0.48%. These same data were also listed under a study on yellow fever vaccine responses in identical twins.

The material sequenced was CD4+ T cells sorted from blood. These receptors all come from a woman aged 18 to 35 in good health.

This clonotype was counted only a few times. The V call is TRBV20-1, the J call TRBJ2-5, with D possibly matching TRBD1 (6 bases). The V end was cut by 0 bases, the J end by 6 bases, with 14 bases between. The CDR3 is 14 residues long. Germline values: CDR1 DFQATT, CDR2 SNEGSKA (reference sequence). The CDR3 reads CSARDQGRGKTQYF. Here the CDR3 DNA reads TGCAGTGCTAGAGATCAGGGGAGAGGGAAGACCCAGTACTTC.

Only a few counts were recorded for this clonotype. The chain joins TRBV6-1 to TRBJ2-2; D is unresolved. Trimming cost V 7 bases and J 1 base, with 13 bases left between them. Germline CDR1 and CDR2: MNHNS and SASEGT. This CDR3 contains 15 residues. The DNA of the CDR3 is TGTGCCAGCAACCCACGGACGGGGAACACCGGGGAGCTGTTTTTT. Translating it yields CASNPRTGNTGELFF.

This chain connects TRBV5-1 to TRBJ2-2, with D uncertain. The CDR3 is 14 amino acids. The V gene's germline CDR1 is SGHRS and CDR2 YFSETQ. V shed 4 bases and J shed 0 bases, with 7 bases lying between them. This chain's CDR3 is CASSVQPNTGELFF. The CDR3 nucleotides are TGCGCCAGCAGCGTCCAGCCGAACACCGGGGAGCTGTTTTTT. The whole variable domain, filled in from reference TRBV5-1 and TRBJ2-2, reads KAGVTQTPRYLIKTRGQQVTLSCSPISGHRSVSWYQQTPGQGLQFLFEYFSETQRNKGNFPGRFSGRQFSNSRSEMNVSTLELGDSALYLCASSVQPNTGELFFGEGSRLTVL.

This clonotype was seen more than once but under ten times. The gene calls are TRBV7-9 and TRBJ2-4, with D maybe TRBD1 (6 bases). This CDR3 has 13 amino acids. The germline V and J ends were trimmed by 5 bases and 6 bases, with 11 bases remaining between them. Germline V gene data show CDR1 as SEHNR and CDR2 as FQNEAQ (reference sequence). The CDR3 loop reads CASSPGTLNIQYF. The CDR3 nucleotides read TGTGCCAGCAGCCCCGGGACACTAAACATTCAGTACTTC.

This clonotype has just a few counts. V is TRBV7-9 and J is TRBJ2-3; a weak D match, TRBD2 (6 bases). Germline CDR1 SEHNR, CDR2 FQNEAQ (reference sequence). The germline V and J ends were trimmed by 1 base and 4 bases, with 9 bases remaining between them. The length of the CDR3 is 14 residues. The CDR3 sequence: CASSLELAADTQYF. The CDR3, as DNA: TGTGCCAGCAGCTTAGAACTAGCCGCAGATACGCAGTATTTT.

This clonotype came up a few times. The CDR3 region is CASSQDPLLAGGPKKDTQYF. In DNA, the CDR3 is TGTGCCAGCAGCCAAGACCCTCTACTAGCGGGAGGGCCCAAGAAAGATACGCAGTATTTT. This chain uses TRBV3-1 with TRBJ2-3; TRBD2 agrees at 13 bases. Per germline, CDR1 LGHDT and CDR2 YNNKEL (reference sequence). V shed 0 bases and J 5 bases; nucleotides not matched to a gene: 14. There are 20 residues in the CDR3.

The V gene is TRBV25-1, the J gene TRBJ2-7; D gene uncertain. The germline V and J ends were trimmed by 2 bases and 0 bases, with 5 bases remaining between them. This CDR3 spans 13 amino acids. Germline values: CDR1 MGHDK, CDR2 SYGVNS. The chain's CDR3 is CASSEPNSYEQYV. CDR3 bases: TGTGCCAGCAGTGAACCCAACTCCTACGAGCAGTACGTC.

This clonotype has more than one count but fewer than ten. The V and J genes are TRBV12-3 or TRBV12-4 and TRBJ2-1; a weak D match, TRBD1 (6 bases). Trimming stripped 7 bases from V and 6 bases from J, with 10 bases between. The CDR3 has 12 residues. CDR3 sequence (DNA): TGTGCCAGCACCCTGGGGGCCAATGAGCAGTTCTTC. This sequence encodes CASTLGANEQFF.

The rearrangement uses TRBV12-3 or TRBV12-4 and TRBJ2-3, with D possibly being TRBD2 (7 bases). The CDR3 spans 13 residues. Between the trimmed V and J ends, which lost 5 bases and 6 bases, there was a span of 12 bases. CDR3 amino acids: CASSNREGDTQYF. The CDR3, as DNA: TGTGCCAGCAGTAACAGGGAGGGGGATACGCAGTATTTT.

This clonotype was counted a few times. The gene calls are TRBV29-1 and TRBJ2-7; D gene ambiguous. The CDR3 consists of 10 residues. CDR1 SQVTM and CDR2 ANQGSEA come from the germline V gene. Trimming shortened V by 4 bases and J by 4 bases, and 5 bases separated the two germline ends. This chain's CDR3 is CSVVAYEQYF. DNA of the CDR3: TGCAGCGTTGTGGCTTACGAGCAGTACTTC.

This clonotype has only a few counts. The chain is built from TRBV5-1 and TRBJ2-1; no definite D call. Between the trimmed V and J ends, which lost 0 bases and 12 bases, there was a span of 10 bases. The germline V gene encodes CDR1 SGHRS and CDR2 YFSETQ. The CDR3 has 12 amino acids. The CDR3 region is CASSLAEQVQFF. In DNA form, the CDR3 reads TGCGCCAGCAGCTTGGCGGAGCAGGTGCAGTTCTTC.

In this sample, this clonotype turned up a few times. J is TRBJ2-1 and V is TRBV7-7; possible D gene TRBD1, 6 bases. The ends were cut back, 5 bases at V and 4 bases at J, with 24 bases in the middle. Per the germline V gene, CDR1 is SSHAT and CDR2 is FNYEAQ (reference sequence). The CDR3 spans 18 residues. In DNA form, the CDR3 reads TGTGCCAGCAGCCAATTTTCAGGCCAGGGGCCCTCTTACAATGAGCAGTTCTTC. Protein product: CASSQFSGQGPSYNEQFF.

Concerning this clonotype itself: A much more abundant neighbour one base away suggests this may be a read error. The chain carries TRBV29-1 and TRBJ1-1; D ambiguous. With 4 bases removed from V and 0 bases from J, the gap between germline ends came to 0 bases. This CDR3 region has 10 residues. Germline-derived CDR1 and CDR2 are SQVTM and ANQGSEA. This chain's CDR3 is CSVVNTEAFF. CDR3 DNA sequence: TGCAGCGTTGTGAACACTGAAGCTTTCTTT. The full variable domain, its missing parts supplied by reference TRBV29-1 and TRBJ1-1, is SAVISQKPSRDICQRGTSLTIQCQVDSQVTMMFWYRQQPGQSLTLIATANQGSEATYESGFVIDKFPISRPNLTFSTLTVSNMSPEDSSIYLCSVVNTEAFFGQGTRLTVV.

V is TRBV11-3 and J is TRBJ2-3; D not certain. This CDR3 comprises 12 residues. CDR1 and CDR2 (germline): SGHNT, YENEEA. V gave up 3 bases and J gave up 6 bases, with 7 bases separating them. CDR3 sequence reads: CASSFVLDTQYF. The CDR3 bases are TGTGCCAGCAGCTTTGTCCTGGATACGCAGTATTTT.

This clonotype has only one observation. The V gene is TRBV20-1, the J gene TRBJ2-3; D tentatively reads TRBD1 or TRBD2 (5 bases each). Trimming removed 0 bases from V and 0 bases from J, with 19 bases in between. Germline CDR1 reads DFQATT; CDR2 reads SNEGSKA (reference sequence). The CDR3 length is 18 residues. The CDR3 spells CSARDLAGRVFSTDTQYF. The DNA for the CDR3 is TGCAGTGCTAGAGATCTCGCAGGGAGAGTCTTTAGCACAGATACGCAGTATTTT.

Concerning this clonotype itself: Mismatch with germline at one junction end may stem from a read error. V usage is TRBV20-1 and J usage is TRBJ2-3; 9 nucleotides line up with TRBD1. Germline loops: CDR1 DFQATT, CDR2 SNEGSKA (reference sequence). The CDR3 runs 16 residues. DNA of the CDR3: TGCTGTGCTAGAGATTCCGGGACAGGGAACACAGATACGCAGTATTTT. Its translation is CCARDSGTGNTDTQYF.

This clonotype has a handful of counts. The chain links TRBV29-1 to TRBJ1-2, with D hard to call. The CDR3 runs 12 residues. Germline CDR1 is SQVTM and CDR2 is ANQGSEA. The V gene lost 0 bases and the J gene lost 5 bases, with 7 bases spanning the gap. For the CDR3, the DNA is TGCAGCGTTGAAGAACAGTTGTATGGCTACACCTTC. This sequence encodes CSVEEQLYGYTF.

The rearrangement joins TRBV15 to TRBJ2-1, with D maybe TRBD2 (7 bases). Germline-derived CDR1 and CDR2 are LNHNV and YYDKDF (reference sequence). Trimming left V 1 base short and J 7 bases short, with 14 bases between. The CDR3 has 15 residues. The CDR3 bases are TGTGCCACCAGCAGAGGGCAGGCGGGGGCAAATGAGCAGTTCTTC. Protein: CATSRGQAGANEQFF.